Presented here are 29 T cell receptor beta chains from one specimen sequenced in a study of identical twins. TCRdb reprocessed the 5' RACE reads with MiXCR, giving one entry per CDR3 protein. The data hold fewer than 250,000 distinct CDR3 sequences, with over 8% observed a single time. Sequenced sample: memory (CD45RO+) T cells sorted from blood. These receptors all come from a woman under 30 in good health.

This clonotype was picked up a small number of times. This chain links TRBV12-3 or TRBV12-4 with TRBJ1-1; D call uncertain. This CDR3 has 13 residues. The germline V and J ends were trimmed by 3 bases and 5 bases, with 10 bases remaining between them. CDR3 nucleotide sequence: TGTGCCAGCAGTTTGCAGGTTGGAACTGAAGCTTTCTTT. Translated, it gives CASSLQVGTEAFF.

The chain has TRBV3-1 and TRBJ1-6; D remains unclear. The germline V gene has CDR1 LGHDT and CDR2 YNNKEL (reference sequence). CDR3 length: 13 residues. V dropped 2 bases and J dropped 8 bases, with 7 bases sitting between them. For the CDR3, the DNA is TGTGCCAGCAGCCAATCGAGGGATTCACCCCTCCACTTT. Amino acid sequence: CASSQSRDSPLHF.

The table lists this clonotype with a few counts. The chain joins TRBV6-1 to TRBJ2-7; 8 bases map to TRBD1. CDR3 length equals 15 residues. The ends lost 2 bases at V and 1 base at J; junction bases unmatched: 4. Germline V gene sequence: CDR1 MNHNS, CDR2 SASEGT. The CDR3 here is CASSERRTGSYEQYF. CDR3 coding DNA: TGTGCCAGCAGTGAACGGCGGACAGGGTCCTACGAGCAGTACTTC.

The chain links TRBV20-1 to TRBJ1-1; tentative D call: TRBD1 (6 bases). Germline lookup yields CDR1 DFQATT and CDR2 SNEGSKA (reference sequence). The CDR3 is 13 residues long. The V end lost 8 bases, the J end lost 4 bases, and 17 bases lay between the germline ends. The CDR3 region has the DNA TGCAGTTATTCACGGGGGCGGGCCACTGAAGCTTTCTTT. Protein: CSYSRGRATEAFF.

The chain uses TRBV20-1 and TRBJ2-3; 8 bases match TRBD1. Germline V gene data show CDR1 as DFQATT and CDR2 as SNEGSKA (reference sequence). The CDR3 contains 15 residues. Trimming took 3 bases from V and 4 from J; bases not matched to a gene: 9. In DNA, the CDR3 is TGCAGTGCTAGTTTCGGACAGGGAAGGTCAGATACGCAGTATTTT. Translation gives CSASFGQGRSDTQYF.

This clonotype was found many times. The CDR3 DNA sequence: TGTGCCAGCAGCGGACAGAATTCTGGGGCCAACGTCCTGACTTTC. This codes for CASSGQNSGANVLTF. The chain joins TRBV3-1 to TRBJ2-6; tentative D call: TRBD1 (6 bases). Looked up from germline, CDR1 is LGHDT and CDR2 is YNNKEL (reference sequence). Trimming removed 5 bases from V and 1 base from J, with 9 bases in between. The CDR3 runs to 15 residues. Together with reference TRBV3-1 and TRBJ2-6, the CDR3 gives the full variable domain: DTAVSQTPKYLVTQMGNDKSIKCEQNLGHDTMYWYKQDSKKFLKIMFSYNNKELIINETVPNRFSPKSPDKAHLNLHINSLELGDSAVYFCASSGQNSGANVLTFGAGSRLTVL.

In this sample, this clonotype turned up many times. The chain combines TRBV24-1 with TRBJ2-1; D remains ambiguous. The V gene's germline CDR1 is KGHDR and CDR2 SFDVKD. The CDR3 runs 13 residues. The ends were cut back, 1 base at V and 10 bases at J, with 10 bases in the middle. The CDR3 protein is CATSDLGRTEQFF. CDR3 DNA: TGTGCCACCAGTGATTTAGGAAGGACCGAGCAGTTCTTC.

The V and J genes are TRBV7-2 and TRBJ2-3, with 9 bases matching TRBD2. Germline loops: CDR1 SGHTA, CDR2 FQGNSA. This CDR3 comprises 15 residues. V dropped 5 bases and J dropped 1; count of bases not matched to a gene: 4. CDR3 amino acids: CASSPSGTGTDTQYF. CDR3 in DNA: TGTGCCAGCAGCCCTAGCGGGACGGGCACAGATACGCAGTATTTT.

This clonotype came up many times. The chain links TRBV29-1 to TRBJ2-1; possibly TRBD1 for D (6 bases). Germline CDR1 SQVTM, CDR2 ANQGSEA. The CDR3 totals 17 residues. The V end was cut by 1 base, the J end by 2 bases, with 18 bases between. Here the CDR3 reads CSVEGFRQAIPYNEQFF. DNA of the CDR3: TGCAGCGTTGAAGGTTTCCGACAGGCGATACCCTACAATGAGCAGTTCTTC.

Remarks on this clonotype: A much larger clone is a single base away; this may be a read error. The V call is TRBV11-3, the J call TRBJ1-1, with D possibly TRBD1 on 5 matching bases. The CDR3 runs 13 residues. Germline V CDR1 and CDR2: SGHNT, YENEEA. Trimming shortened V by 9 bases and J by 2 bases, and 13 bases separated the two germline ends. The CDR3 DNA reads as TGTGCCAGGAGTCGACAGTATAACACTGAAGCTTTCTTT. It codes for CARSRQYNTEAFF.

This clonotype was seen more than once but under ten times. The J gene is TRBJ1-1, the V gene TRBV29-1; D call uncertain. Germline V gene sequence: CDR1 SQVTM, CDR2 ANQGSEA. V was shortened by 7 bases and J by 1 base, with 13 bases between the two germline ends. The CDR3 length is 13 residues. Here the CDR3 DNA reads TGCAGCGCTGGACCGAACCAGAACACTGAAGCTTTCTTT. It encodes CSAGPNQNTEAFF.

This clonotype showed up just a few times. The genes are TRBV12-3 or TRBV12-4 and TRBJ2-7, with 7 bases matching TRBD1. The J segment lost 2 bases and the V segment lost 1 base, leaving 5 bases of the junction unmatched. This CDR3 contains 15 residues. The CDR3, as DNA: TGTGCCAGCAGTTTAGGAGGGACAGCGCCCTACGAGCAGTACTTC. Its translation is CASSLGGTAPYEQYF.

V is TRBV15 and J is TRBJ2-4; TRBD1 matches 8 bases. The junction had 9 bases not matched to a gene; V was cut back by 1 base and J by 1 base. CDR1 and CDR2 from the germline V gene are LNHNV and YYDKDF (reference sequence). This CDR3 has 18 residues. CDR3: CATSRAGLRGLAKNIQYF. The CDR3 DNA follows: TGTGCCACCAGCAGAGCGGGTCTCAGGGGGCTGGCCAAAAACATTCAGTACTTC.

This clonotype was observed many times. V gene TRBV20-1 combines with J gene TRBJ1-1; D perhaps matches TRBD1 (5 bases). CDR3 size: 16 residues. Deletions cut 0 bases from V and 3 bases from J, with 17 bases between. Germline V gene lookup returns CDR1 DFQATT and CDR2 SNEGSKA (reference sequence). The CDR3 nucleotides are TGCAGTGCTAGAGATGTAGTAATGGGCAGGGACACTGAAGCTTTCTTT. Encoded protein: CSARDVVMGRDTEAFF.

The sample holds a few counts of this clonotype. The rearrangement uses TRBV5-5 and TRBJ2-3; TRBD2 matches at 7 bases. The CDR3 runs to 14 residues. Germline values: CDR1 SGHKS, CDR2 YYEKEE (reference sequence). V gave up 4 bases and J gave up 5 bases; unmatched junction bases: 7. CDR3 DNA: TGTGCCAGCAGCCTCGGACTAGGCCGAGATACGCAGTATTTT. It encodes CASSLGLGRDTQYF.

This clonotype came up many times. The J gene is TRBJ2-7, the V gene TRBV4-3; D unclear. This CDR3 region has 14 residues. Germline loops: CDR1 LGHNA, CDR2 YSLEER. The V and J ends lost 0 bases and 1 base respectively, with 7 bases between them. CDR3 sequence (DNA): TGCGCCAGCAGCCAAGAATACGGGTCCTACGAGCAGTACTTC. This encodes CASSQEYGSYEQYF.

In this sample, this clonotype turned up a few times. V gene TRBV7-9 combines with J gene TRBJ1-1, with a tentative D call TRBD1 (5 bases). Germline V gives CDR1 SEHNR, CDR2 FQNEAQ (reference sequence). Trimming left V 6 bases short and J 8 bases short, with 10 bases between. There are 11 residues in the CDR3. The CDR3 sequence is CASSLQVEAFF. CDR3 in DNA: TGTGCCAGCAGTCTACAGGTAGAAGCTTTCTTT.

Comments on this clonotype: A much larger clone lies a single base off, so this may be a read error. V and J are TRBV12-3 or TRBV12-4 and TRBJ1-1; D ambiguous. Deletions cut 3 bases from V and 4 bases from J, with 12 bases between. This CDR3 region has 14 residues. This CDR3 reads CASSLASGSTEAFF. The CDR3, as DNA: TGTGCCAGCAGTTTGGCCAGTGGTAGCACTGAAGCTTTCTTT.

This clonotype occurred many times. V and J are TRBV20-1 and TRBJ1-2; the D is unclear. V was trimmed by 8 bases and J by 2 bases, leaving 12 bases between them. This CDR3 has 12 amino acids. The germline V gene has CDR1 DFQATT and CDR2 SNEGSKA (reference sequence). The CDR3: CSSSTANYGYTF. CDR3 DNA: TGCAGTTCGTCTACAGCAAACTATGGCTACACCTTC.

The DNA of the CDR3 is TGTGCCAGCCGGCCCCCAGGGATTAATGAAGCTTTCTTT. Amino acid sequence: CASRPPGINEAFF. This chain connects TRBV25-1 to TRBJ1-1; a possible D gene is TRBD1 (5 bases). With 8 bases removed from V and 7 bases from J, the gap between germline ends came to 17 bases. Germline assignment: CDR1 MGHDK and CDR2 SYGVNS. The CDR3 is made up of 13 amino acids.

This chain uses TRBV19 with TRBJ2-7; TRBD1 might be the D (7 bases). CDR3 length: 14 amino acids. Germline V lookup: CDR1 LNHDA, CDR2 SQIVND (reference sequence). Trimming cost V 5 bases and J 4 bases, with 15 bases left between them. The CDR3 DNA sequence: TGTGCCAGTAGTGCAGGGGGGAGTCGATACGAGCAGTACTTC. Translated, it gives CASSAGGSRYEQYF.

This clonotype was detected many times. This chain joins TRBV6-2 or TRBV6-3 and TRBJ2-1; D is tentatively TRBD1 or TRBD2 (6 bases each). Germline lookup yields CDR1 MNHEY and CDR2 SVGEGT. Trimming pared 7 bases from V and 5 bases from J, leaving 18 bases between. This CDR3 spans 15 amino acids. CDR3 residues: CASIRRGTRNNEQFF. The CDR3 DNA is TGTGCCAGCATTCGGAGGGGGACTCGTAACAATGAGCAGTTCTTC.

This clonotype occurred many times. The chain combines TRBV5-1 with TRBJ2-6; the D is unclear. The V and J ends lost 3 bases and 7 bases respectively, with 14 bases between them. The CDR3 sequence is 15 residues long. Looked up from germline, CDR1 is SGHRS and CDR2 is YFSETQ. The CDR3 here is CASSYLVVGANVLTF. Here the CDR3 DNA reads TGCGCCAGCAGCTATCTAGTAGTTGGAGCCAACGTCCTGACTTTC.

The chain uses TRBV7-2 and TRBJ2-5; 11 nucleotides match TRBD2. V was pared by 6 bases and J by 4 bases, with 10 bases of the junction left unmatched. CDR3 length: 16 residues. Germline values: CDR1 SGHTA, CDR2 FQGNSA. In DNA form, the CDR3 reads TGTGCCAGCAGGCTTAGACTAGCGGGAAGTGGAGAGACCCAGTACTTC. This sequence encodes CASRLRLAGSGETQYF.

This clonotype was seen only a few times. The chain links TRBV5-8 to TRBJ2-3; D might be TRBD1 (5 bases). The CDR3 totals 13 residues. From germline, CDR1 is SGHTS and CDR2 YDEGEE. Trimming removed 4 bases at V and 6 bases at J, with 12 bases between. CDR3 in amino acids: CASSLGYRDTQYF. CDR3 DNA: TGTGCCAGCAGCCTTGGATACAGGGATACGCAGTATTTT.

The chain has TRBV18 and TRBJ2-7; 7 bases fit TRBD1. The junction had 7 bases not matched to a gene; V was cut back by 2 bases and J by 6 bases. CDR3 length: 14 residues. CDR1 and CDR2 (germline): KGHSH, LQKENI. The CDR3 protein is CASSPSGTDSEQYF. As DNA, the CDR3 is TGTGCCAGCTCACCATCCGGGACAGACAGCGAGCAGTACTTC.

The rearrangement uses TRBV7-7 and TRBJ2-3, with D possibly matching TRBD2 (5 bases). The CDR3 covers 17 residues. Trimming shortened V by 11 bases and J by 7 bases, and 31 bases separated the two germline ends. CDR1 SSHAT and CDR2 FNYEAQ come from the germline V gene (reference sequence). DNA for the CDR3: TGTGCCCGCTGCCCGCTCGACGGGGAAACCTCCCCTAATACGCAGTATTTT. This gives the protein CARCPLDGETSPNTQYF. Based on the CDR3 plus reference TRBV7-7 and TRBJ2-3, the full variable domain is GAGVSQSPRYKVTKRGQDVTLRCDPISSHATLYWYQQALGQGPEFLTYFNYEAQPDKSGLPSDRFSAERPEGSISTLTIQRTEQRDSAMYRCARCPLDGETSPNTQYFGPGTRLTVL.

The genes are TRBV2 and TRBJ2-3, with a tentative D call TRBD2 (5 bases). V was clipped by 8 bases and J by 4 bases, with 16 bases between them. Per the germline V gene, CDR1 is SNHLY and CDR2 is FYNNEI. The CDR3 has 14 amino acids. CDR3 region: CASLGGRVPDTQYF. CDR3 sequence (DNA): TGTGCCAGCCTCGGTGGGCGGGTGCCAGATACGCAGTATTTT.

The chain couples TRBV15 to TRBJ2-1, with D hard to call. The CDR3 contains 15 residues. Trimming shortened V by 1 base and J by 6 bases, and 13 bases separated the two germline ends. Germline lookup yields CDR1 LNHNV and CDR2 YYDKDF (reference sequence). CDR3 protein: CATSRVRLEGNEQFF. CDR3 DNA sequence: TGTGCCACCAGCAGAGTGCGGCTAGAAGGCAATGAGCAGTTCTTC.